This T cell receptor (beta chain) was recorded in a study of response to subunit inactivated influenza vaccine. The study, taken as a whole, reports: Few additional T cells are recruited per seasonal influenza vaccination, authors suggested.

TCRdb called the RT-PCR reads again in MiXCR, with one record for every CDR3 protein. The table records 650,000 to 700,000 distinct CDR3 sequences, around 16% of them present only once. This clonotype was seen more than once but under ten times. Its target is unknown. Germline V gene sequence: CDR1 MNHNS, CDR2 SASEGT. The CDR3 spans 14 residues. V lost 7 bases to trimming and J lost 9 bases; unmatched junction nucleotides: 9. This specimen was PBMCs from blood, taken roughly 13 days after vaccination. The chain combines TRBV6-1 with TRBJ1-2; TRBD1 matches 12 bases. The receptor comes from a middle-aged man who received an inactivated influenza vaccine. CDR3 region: CASIRGQGARSYTF. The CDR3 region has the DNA TGTGCCAGCATTCGGGGACAGGGGGCCAGGAGCTACACCTTC.